These 14 T cell receptor beta chains originate from one sample sequenced in a study of cytomegalovirus exposure and HLA in healthy donors. The PCR had 60 Vbeta and 13 Jbeta primers. The table came from immunoSEQ multiplex PCR; TCRdb's copy has only in-frame clones and leaves some out. The sample includes 99,000 or so clones, roughly 70% of them seen just once. The sample comprised PBMCs. These receptors were collected from a man aged 35-49 years in good health and CMV-seronegative.

This chain uses TRBV19 with TRBJ2-1, with D possibly being TRBD2 (5 bases). With 4 bases removed from V and 0 bases from J, the gap between germline ends came to 13 bases. CDR1 is LNHDA and CDR2 is SQIVND in the germline V gene (reference sequence). The CDR3 has 16 residues. The chain's CDR3 is CASSTVSGYSYNEQFF. As DNA, the CDR3 is TGTGCCAGTAGTACCGTGAGCGGTTACTCCTACAATGAGCAGTTCTTC.

V is TRBV5-6 and J is TRBJ2-3; TRBD1 might be the D (5 bases). The V end was cut by 0 bases, the J end by 7 bases, with 15 bases between. Germline CDR1 and CDR2: SGHDT and YYEEEE. The CDR3 has 15 residues. CDR3 sequence (DNA): TGTGCCAGCAGCTTGGGGGCCATAGGGGTGAATACGCAGTATTTT. It encodes CASSLGAIGVNTQYF.

The genes are TRBV28 and TRBJ1-2; no clear D gene. The V and J ends lost 6 bases and 4 bases respectively, with 12 bases between them. CDR3 length equals 13 residues. CDR1 MDHEN and CDR2 SYDVKM come from the germline V gene. CDR3 residues: CASRTGFTYGYTF. The CDR3 bases are TGTGCCAGCAGGACCGGGTTCACCTATGGCTACACCTTC.

This sequence joins TRBV23-1 and TRBJ2-7; 12 bases are a match to TRBD2. TRBV23-1 is placed among ORFs of uncertain function. V trimming: 2 bases; J trimming: 1 base; junction bases outside the gene matches: 6. The CDR3 is 17 residues long. CDR3 region: CASSQMGTSGLSYEQYF. As DNA, the CDR3 is TGCGCCAGCAGTCAAATGGGGACTAGCGGGCTTTCCTACGAGCAGTACTTC.

J is TRBJ2-3 and V is TRBV18; 10 bases fit TRBD1. Trimming removed 10 bases from V and 0 bases from J; junction bases left unmatched: 4. The CDR3 is 14 residues long. Germline V gene data show CDR1 as KGHSH and CDR2 as LQKENI. The CDR3 spells CATGQGRSTDTQYF. The CDR3 nucleotides read TGTGCCACGGGACAGGGGAGAAGCACAGATACGCAGTATTTT.

DNA of the CDR3: TGTGCCAGCAGCTTAGCTGTGGGACAGGCCTCCTACGAGCAGTACTTC. It codes for CASSLAVGQASYEQYF. J is TRBJ2-7 and V is TRBV7-9; 8 nucleotides match TRBD1. V lost 0 bases and J lost 0; bases outside the gene matches: 4. The CDR3 is 16 residues long. Per germline, CDR1 SEHNR and CDR2 FQNEAQ (reference sequence). The entire variable domain, with the rest obtained from reference TRBV7-9 and TRBJ2-7, is as follows: DTGVSQNPRHKITKRGQNVTFRCDPISEHNRLYWYRQTLGQGPEFLTYFQNEAQLEKSRLLSDRFSAERPKGSFSTLEIQRTEQGDSAMYLCASSLAVGQASYEQYFGPGTRLTVT.

The genes are TRBV7-9 and TRBJ2-5; TRBD2 is a possible D gene (6 bases). CDR3 size: 14 residues. V lost 5 bases, J lost 5 bases, and 15 bases lay in between. CDR1 is SEHNR and CDR2 is FQNEAQ in the germline V gene (reference sequence). The CDR3 nucleotides are TGTGCCAGCAGCAACCGGGACTCGGTGGAGACCCAGTACTTC. Translated: CASSNRDSVETQYF.

This rearrangement joins TRBV6-5 to TRBJ2-7; the match to TRBD2 covers 8 bases. V gave up 8 bases and J gave up 7 bases; unmatched junction bases: 10. The CDR3 length is 13 residues. Germline-derived CDR1 and CDR2 are MNHEY and SVGAGI. CDR3 DNA: TGTGCCAGCCGGGACTCCAGCGGGGGAGAGCAGTACTTC. It is translated as CASRDSSGGEQYF.

This clone appeared once. The chain is built from TRBV5-4 and TRBJ2-3; 13 bases map to TRBD2. Germline CDR1 is SGHNT and CDR2 is YYREEE (reference sequence). The V gene end was trimmed by 3 bases and the J gene end by 8 bases; junction bases not matched to a gene: 21. The CDR3 is 20 residues long. The CDR3 bases are TGTGCCAGCAGCTGGGGGCCTACCGAGGGACTAGCGGGAATGGGGGGTACGCAGTATTTT. This translates into CASSWGPTEGLAGMGGTQYF.

J is TRBJ1-3 and V is TRBV7-2, with D perhaps matching TRBD1 (5 bases). The germline V and J ends were trimmed by 5 bases and 0 bases, with 11 bases remaining between them. Germline lookup yields CDR1 SGHTA and CDR2 FQGNSA. CDR3 size: 15 residues. CDR3 DNA sequence: TGTGCCAGCAGCAGAGACAGTAGCTCTGGAAACACCATATATTTT. Its protein product is CASSRDSSSGNTIYF.

The V gene is TRBV27, the J gene TRBJ2-5; 11 bases line up with TRBD2. The CDR3 length is 13 residues. CDR1 is MNHEY, CDR2 SMNVEV, per germline (reference sequence). V dropped 7 bases and J dropped 6; count of bases not matched to a gene: 4. The CDR3 region has the DNA TGTGCCAGCAAAGCTAGCGGGGGGAAGACCCAGTACTTC. It translates to CASKASGGKTQYF.

The chain employs TRBV27 and TRBJ2-6, with TRBD1 matching over 8 bases. V lost 4 bases to trimming and J lost 0 bases; unmatched junction nucleotides: 2. CDR1 and CDR2 from the germline V gene are MNHEY and SMNVEV (reference sequence). The CDR3 covers 16 residues. The CDR3 nucleotides read TGTGCCAGCAGTTCCACAGGGGGCTCTGGGGCCAACGTCCTGACTTTC. Translating it yields CASSSTGGSGANVLTF.

In this sample, this clone turned up once. The rearrangement links TRBV6-5 to TRBJ1-1; possible D gene TRBD1, 6 bases. Per the germline V gene, CDR1 is MNHEY and CDR2 is SVGAGI. This CDR3 spans 16 amino acids. V gave up 0 bases and J gave up 3 bases, with 14 bases separating them. In DNA form, the CDR3 reads TGTGCCAGCAGTTACTCGACGTCCAGGGGAGACACTGAAGCTTTCTTT. Its translation: CASSYSTSRGDTEAFF.

The chain couples TRBV7-6 to TRBJ2-5, with TRBD2 identical over 13 bases. The J call is in doubt because the DNA end fits TRBJ2-7 better. CDR3 length: 17 amino acids. Germline loops: CDR1 SGHVS, CDR2 FNYEAQ. Written as DNA, the CDR3 is TGTGCCAGCAGCCCACAGGGCGGGACTAGCGGGGCCCACGAGCAGTACTTC. Translating gives CASSPQGGTSGAHEQYF.